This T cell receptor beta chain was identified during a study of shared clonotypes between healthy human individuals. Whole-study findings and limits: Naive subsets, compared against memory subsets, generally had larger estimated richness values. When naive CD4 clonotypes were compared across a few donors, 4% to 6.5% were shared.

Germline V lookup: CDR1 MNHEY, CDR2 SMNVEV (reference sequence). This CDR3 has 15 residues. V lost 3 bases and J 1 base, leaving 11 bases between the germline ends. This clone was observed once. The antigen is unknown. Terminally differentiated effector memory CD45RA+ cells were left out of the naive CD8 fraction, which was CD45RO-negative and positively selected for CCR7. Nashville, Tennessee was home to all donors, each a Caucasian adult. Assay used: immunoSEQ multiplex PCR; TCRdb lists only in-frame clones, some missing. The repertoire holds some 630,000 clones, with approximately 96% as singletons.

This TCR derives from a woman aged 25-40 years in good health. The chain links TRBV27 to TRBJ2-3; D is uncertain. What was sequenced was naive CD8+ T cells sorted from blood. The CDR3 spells CASSFQVDGTDTQYF. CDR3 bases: TGTGCCAGCAGTTTCCAGGTCGACGGCACAGATACGCAGTATTTT.